One and the same sample provided the 11 T cell receptor beta chains below, sequenced in a study of OX40 agonist ivuxolimab in advanced cancers. Using immunoSEQ multiplex PCR, the repertoire was profiled, and TCRdb retains in-frame clones only, with some absent. Here the sample spans approximately 10,000 clones, about 75% being singletons. The sample consisted of CD4+ or CD8+ T cells sorted from blood, taken in a trial of the OX40 agonist ivuxolimab. The receptors here all came from an adult with an advanced solid tumor such as melanoma, head and neck, liver or kidney cancer.

The CDR3 sequence is CASSLAQPVRDEQFF. The CDR3 DNA reads TGTGCCAGCAGCTTAGCGCAACCCGTCCGCGATGAGCAGTTCTTC. The rearrangement uses TRBV11-1 and TRBJ2-1; D remains unclear. There are 15 residues in the CDR3. Germline-derived CDR1 and CDR2 are SGHAT and FQDESV (reference sequence). V lost 0 bases, J lost 8 bases, and 14 bases lay in between.

A remark on this clone: Other DNA variants within this sample encode the same CDR3. This rearrangement joins TRBV7-9 to TRBJ1-1; D gene unclear. Germline CDR1 SEHNR, CDR2 FQNEAQ (reference sequence). V dropped 6 bases and J dropped 2 bases, with 7 bases sitting between them. This CDR3 region has 12 residues. CDR3 sequence: CASSLINTEAFF. The CDR3 nucleotides are TGTGCCAGCAGTCTGATAAACACTGAAGCTTTCTTT.

In this sample, this clone is large. The chain carries TRBV29-1 and TRBJ2-1; TRBD2 matches 7 bases. This CDR3 region has 15 residues. The J segment lost 3 bases and the V segment lost 2 bases, leaving 7 bases of the junction unmatched. CDR1 is SQVTM and CDR2 is ANQGSEA in the germline V gene. The CDR3 nucleotides are TGCAGCGTTGAACCAGCCAGCGGGAACTACAATGAGCAGTTCTTC. This sequence encodes CSVEPASGNYNEQFF.

This chain joins TRBV9 and TRBJ2-2; D remains ambiguous. Germline CDR1 and CDR2: SGDLS and YYNGEE. CDR3 length equals 17 residues. Trimming shortened V by 0 bases and J by 3 bases, and 15 bases separated the two germline ends. CDR3 in amino acids: CASSVGIWTPDTGELFF. The CDR3, as DNA: TGTGCCAGCAGCGTAGGAATTTGGACCCCTGACACCGGGGAGCTGTTTTTT.

The CDR3 DNA is TGTGCCACCAGCGGTACAGGGGGCGCGTTCGCAAAACTGTTTTTT. Protein product: CATSGTGGAFAKLFF. The chain uses TRBV15 and TRBJ1-4; TRBD1 matches 9 bases. Germline V lookup: CDR1 LNHNV, CDR2 YYDKDF (reference sequence). With 5 bases clipped from V and 10 bases from J, the junction kept 11 bases outside the gene matches. There are 15 residues in the CDR3.

CDR3 residues: CASSRTSGPYNEQFF. The CDR3 nucleotides read TGTGCCAGCAGCAGAACTAGCGGCCCCTACAATGAGCAGTTCTTC. The chain employs TRBV11-2 and TRBJ2-1, with 8 bases identical to TRBD2. This CDR3 has 15 residues. Looked up from germline, CDR1 is SGHAT and CDR2 is FQNNGV. Trimming removed 5 bases from V and 2 bases from J; junction bases left unmatched: 5.

The rearrangement links TRBV6-4 to TRBJ2-1; D ambiguous. This CDR3 is 16 amino acids long. The V gene's germline CDR1 is MRHNA and CDR2 SNTAGT. V was trimmed by 0 bases and J by 0 bases, leaving 9 bases between them. The CDR3 coding sequence is TGTGCCAGCAGTGACTCGGTAGGCAGCTCCTACAATGAGCAGTTCTTC. Its protein is CASSDSVGSSYNEQFF.

This clone was found once. The chain uses TRBV30 and TRBJ2-7, with 9 bases lining up with TRBD1. Germline V gene sequence: CDR1 GTSNPN, CDR2 SVGIG (reference sequence). V lost 2 bases to trimming and J lost 7 bases; unmatched junction nucleotides: 6. This CDR3 has 13 residues. CDR3 bases: TGTGCCTGGAGTCAACAGGGGGCGGGGGAGCAGTACGTC. Its protein product is CAWSQQGAGEQYV.

The chain couples TRBV9 to TRBJ1-5; D possibly corresponds to TRBD1 (5 bases). Germline V gives CDR1 SGDLS, CDR2 YYNGEE. Deletions cut 2 bases from V and 3 bases from J, with 12 bases between. This CDR3 is built from 15 residues. CDR3 amino acids: CASSVRGGSNQPQHF. The CDR3 DNA is TGTGCCAGCAGCGTCCGGGGGGGGTCCAATCAGCCCCAGCATTTT. Together with reference TRBV9 and TRBJ1-5, the CDR3 gives the full variable domain: DSGVTQTPKHLITATGQRVTLRCSPRSGDLSVYWYQQSLDQGLQFLIQYYNGEERAKGNILERFSAQQFPDLHSELNLSSLELGDSALYFCASSVRGGSNQPQHFGDGTRLSIL.

The chain uses TRBV7-9 and TRBJ1-1; 9 bases line up with TRBD1. The junction had 11 bases not matched to a gene; V was cut back by 6 bases and J by 0 bases. The CDR3 is 17 residues long. Germline V gene sequence: CDR1 SEHNR, CDR2 FQNEAQ (reference sequence). The CDR3 region is CASRSTGGVLLNTEAFF. The CDR3 DNA sequence: TGTGCCAGCAGGTCGACAGGGGGTGTTCTTTTGAACACTGAAGCTTTCTTT.

This clone was detected once. The rearrangement joins TRBV6-1 to TRBJ2-7; no clear D gene. Germline CDR1 reads MNHNS; CDR2 reads SASEGT. V lost 5 bases and J 1 base, leaving 15 bases between the germline ends. The length of the CDR3 is 15 residues. This chain's CDR3 is CASSTEVTRSYEQYF. The CDR3 DNA is TGTGCCAGCAGTACCGAGGTGACACGATCCTACGAGCAGTACTTC.